These 12 T cell receptor beta chains originate from one sample sequenced in a study of T cells in Graves' hyperthyroidism and ophthalmopathy. TCR beta CDR3 region amplification was performed from RNA transcripts. The study used the HTBI primer set for a first-round RT-PCR of the TCR CDR3. Via MiXCR, TCRdb re-called the multiplex PCR reads, giving one row per CDR3 protein. The sample contains a few hundred thousand distinct CDR3 sequences, about 16% of which appear only once. Source material: blood. The origin of the receptors is a man aged 40-50 years with Graves' hyperthyroidism.

Many counts were recorded for this clonotype. The rearrangement uses TRBV5-6 and TRBJ1-4, with a possible D match to TRBD1 (5 bases). The CDR3 contains 17 residues. CDR1 is SGHDT and CDR2 is YYEEEE in the germline V gene. V was clipped by 0 bases and J by 8 bases, with 20 bases between them. The CDR3 region is CASSLVSIGTTREKLFF. Here the CDR3 DNA reads TGTGCCAGCAGCTTGGTTAGTATCGGGACGACACGCGAAAAACTGTTTTTT.

The chain combines TRBV29-1 with TRBJ2-2; D is undetermined. The CDR3 runs 11 residues. Germline loops: CDR1 SQVTM, CDR2 ANQGSEA. V dropped 7 bases and J dropped 6 bases, with 9 bases sitting between them. DNA for the CDR3: TGCAGCGCCCACGGCGCCGGGGAGCTGTTTTTT. Translation gives CSAHGAGELFF.

The sample holds a few counts of this clonotype. The chain couples TRBV18 to TRBJ1-1; 9 bases map to TRBD1. CDR3 length: 15 amino acids. V gave up 2 bases and J gave up 1 base; unmatched junction bases: 2. Germline lookup yields CDR1 KGHSH and CDR2 LQKENI. In nucleotides, the CDR3 is TGTGCCAGCTCACCAGGGGGACAGGGGAACACTGAAGCTTTCTTT. This gives the protein CASSPGGQGNTEAFF.

V and J are TRBV12-3 or TRBV12-4 and TRBJ1-2, with D perhaps TRBD1 (5 bases). V was trimmed by 2 bases and J by 1 base, leaving 11 bases between them. This CDR3 is built from 15 residues. CDR3 in amino acids: CASSLRGVGNYGYTF. CDR3 in DNA: TGTGCCAGCAGTTTACGGGGGGTTGGTAACTATGGCTACACCTTC.

This clonotype was seen repeatedly, ten times or more. The chain combines TRBV7-2 with TRBJ2-7; D is unclear. CDR1 and CDR2 (germline): SGHTA, FQGNSA. The V gene lost 5 bases and the J gene lost 5 bases, with 13 bases spanning the gap. This CDR3 contains 13 residues. The CDR3 protein is CASSALHIHEQYF. In DNA form, the CDR3 reads TGTGCCAGCAGCGCCCTTCATATCCACGAGCAGTACTTC.

Relative to its sample, this clonotype is medium-sized. The chain joins TRBV15 to TRBJ2-1, with 7 bases lining up with TRBD1. V lost 3 bases, J lost 6 bases, and 5 bases stayed unmatched. The germline CDR1 and CDR2 sequences are LNHNV and YYDKDF (reference sequence). The CDR3 runs to 14 residues. CDR3 in amino acids: CATSRTGSRNEQFF. The CDR3 DNA follows: TGTGCCACCAGCAGGACAGGGTCCCGCAATGAGCAGTTCTTC.

V gene TRBV27 combines with J gene TRBJ2-3; tentatively, D is TRBD2 (5 bases). V was cut by 3 bases and J by 0 bases, with 10 bases left in between. CDR3 length: 15 residues. CDR1 is MNHEY, CDR2 SMNVEV, per germline (reference sequence). The CDR3 sequence: CASSFSGMSTDTQYF. In nucleotides, the CDR3 is TGTGCCAGCAGTTTCTCGGGGATGAGCACAGATACGCAGTATTTT.

This clonotype has at least ten counts. The rearrangement uses TRBV5-1 and TRBJ2-3; 9 nucleotides agree with TRBD2. The CDR3 covers 15 residues. The junction had 6 bases not matched to a gene; V was cut back by 5 bases and J by 2 bases. Per germline, CDR1 SGHRS and CDR2 YFSETQ. The CDR3 DNA is TGCGCCAGCAGGATAGCGGGGGCCATCACAGATACGCAGTATTTT. This sequence encodes CASRIAGAITDTQYF.

The CDR3 here is CASSTSDGRTQAKLFF. The CDR3 coding sequence is TGTGCCAGCAGCACGTCCGATGGCAGGACTCAGGCGAAACTGTTTTTT. The gene calls are TRBV5-6 and TRBJ1-4; no clear D gene. CDR1 SGHDT and CDR2 YYEEEE come from the germline V gene. There are 16 residues in the CDR3. V lost 4 bases and J lost 11, with 24 bases in between.

This clonotype occurred many times. The rearrangement uses TRBV6-1 and TRBJ2-3; the match to TRBD2 covers 7 bases. Germline trimming cut 6 bases from V and 6 bases from J; bases unmatched to any gene: 12. The CDR3 has 15 amino acids. Germline V gene lookup returns CDR1 MNHNS and CDR2 SASEGT. The DNA for the CDR3 is TGTGCCAGCAGCCCTAGCCGCGGGGGAGGGGATACGCAGTATTTT. This sequence encodes CASSPSRGGGDTQYF.

Concerning this clonotype itself: This may arise from a read error, as a much more abundant clone is one base away. The rearrangement joins TRBV6-1 to TRBJ1-6; D might be TRBD1 (6 bases). The ends were cut back, 5 bases at V and 9 bases at J, with 14 bases in the middle. From germline, CDR1 is MNHNS and CDR2 SASEGT. There are 14 residues in the CDR3. The CDR3 here is CASSTGTRASPLHF. In nucleotides, the CDR3 is TGTGCCAGCAGTACCGGGACAAGGGCTTCACCCCTCCACTTT.

Ten or more counts support this clonotype. This sequence joins TRBV28 and TRBJ1-2; 8 bases map to TRBD1. Trimming at V came to 10 bases and at J to 4 bases, leaving 11 bases not matched to a gene. The CDR3 is made up of 14 amino acids. Germline assignment: CDR1 MDHEN and CDR2 SYDVKM. CDR3 sequence reads: CAISSGGVVYGYTF. The CDR3 DNA sequence: TGTGCCATCTCTTCAGGGGGCGTCGTCTATGGCTACACCTTC.